This TCR beta chain was identified in a study of blood T cell repertoires in COVID-19 (dated by TCRdb to about 2020). About the full investigation: Samples from collaborators originated in the United States, Italy and Spain and spanned both the acute and convalescent phases of COVID-19. The material from the prospective study consisted of cDNA or gDNA derived from T cells, B-cell-depleted T cells, or PBMCs. Deeply sampled blood TCRbeta repertoires from subjects exposed to, actively infected with, or recovered from COVID-19 were included in the dataset. The repertoires were released in a freely available public database intended as a resource for research on the immune response to SARS-CoV-2. The samples were drawn from the first 160 participants of the ongoing ImmuneRACE study and from some 1,300 subjects provided by 6 global collaborators. A de-identified subject ID, COVID-19 status, age in years and sex were almost always included in the sample metadata. Where HLA class I and class II types were available, the types were taken from metadata supplied by the sample provider, not from assay-based typing. Study-wide findings and limitations: How much clinical and demographic metadata was included differed by source and by participant, and the metadata was provided uncurated.

Samples from volunteer blood donors who had recovered from COVID-19 were contributed by a second Seattle source. Whole blood was collected in K2EDTA tubes by collaborating institutions according to the institutions' own protocols. Collaborator samples were shipped for TCRbeta analysis as frozen whole blood, isolated PBMCs, or DNA extracted from either sample type. As concerns this clone: Which antigen it targets is not known. No qualities accompany the bases; no much larger clone lies one base away.

The CDR3, from cysteine to phenylalanine, totals 15 residues. Kept here is only the CDR3 DNA, which spans 45 bases and is read in frame from base 1. The germline ends are 15 bases apart after V is trimmed by 0 bases and J by 6 bases. Looking up the germline V gene yields CDR1 MNHEY and CDR2 SVGAGI. TCRbeta CDR3 regions were amplified from genomic DNA by means of the immunoSEQ Assay, a bias-controlled multiplex PCR. From the authors' description of their analysis: Nucleated cell counts per sample were estimated from amplification of reference gene primers within the assay. Sequence reads were collapsed and filtered to measure the absolute abundance of every unique TCRbeta CDR3 rearrangement. For each sample, productive Simpson clonality was calculated as the square root of Simpson's diversity index across productive rearrangements. In its TCRdb copy, this immuneACCESS table keeps in-frame sequences only and misses some clones. Where compared with another copy, unresolved V genes explain less than half of these, and the others have no known cause. The V and J calls and clone size come from that table; D and trimming were worked out from the DNA. In all, the sample holds 80,000 to 100,000 clones, and 80% of those were seen once. Roughly 8.6% of the sample comes from the top ten.

The specimen was peripheral blood. The chain joins TRBV6-5 to TRBJ2-7, with TRBD2 perhaps the D gene, on 6 matching bases. The sequence derives from a man aged 50 or older who had recovered from COVID-19. CDR3 reads: CASSYSIGKGGEQYF. The DNA reads as follows: TGTGCCAGCAGTTACTCGATCGGGAAGGGAGGCGAGCAGTACTTC.